Listed below are T cell receptor beta chains from one sample, sequenced in a study of blood T cell repertoires in COVID-19. Produced via immunoSEQ multiplex PCR; TCRdb's table is partial and in-frame only. The profile shows 150,000 or so clones, roughly 86% of them singletons. Sequenced material: peripheral blood. These TCRs come from a human donor with acute or convalescent COVID-19. The donor label of this sample is uncertain. Both conserved end residues are part of each CDR3. A D gene is named only where the DNA matches it firmly. Rows may omit the clone size; those that give it use once, few, many or a size class.

size	D	V	J	CDR3	DNA
NA	TRBD2	TRBV7-2	TRBJ2-3	CASSYRGAGGVPDTQYF	TGTGCCAGCAGCTACCGAGGAGCGGGGGGGGTCCCAGATACGCAGTATTTT
NA	TRBD2	TRBV19	TRBJ2-3	CASSTSGGPTDTQYF	TGTGCCAGTTCGACTAGCGGGGGGCCTACAGATACGCAGTATTTT
many	TRBD2	TRBV7-9	TRBJ2-3	CASSFTSGEGTDTQYF	TGTGCCAGCAGCTTTACTAGCGGGGAGGGCACAGATACGCAGTATTTT
NA	TRBD1	TRBV5-5	TRBJ1-4	CASSPGTDEKLFF	TGTGCCAGCAGCCCCGGGACAGATGAAAAACTGTTTTTT
NA	TRBD1	TRBV19	TRBJ1-1	CASSNRDRGRGVAFF	TGTGCCAGTAGTAACCGGGACAGGGGCCGGGGAGTAGCTTTCTTT
NA	TRBD1	TRBV30	TRBJ1-1	CAWSVGTGGPWTEAFF	TGTGCCTGGAGTGTTGGGACAGGGGGTCCTTGGACTGAAGCTTTCTTT
NA	TRBD1	TRBV10-3	TRBJ1-2	CAINTGANYGYTF	TGTGCCATCAACACAGGGGCTAACTATGGCTACACCTTC
NA	NA	TRBV4-3	TRBJ2-3	CASSQDGGGDTQYF	TGCGCCAGCAGCCAAGACGGGGGTGGGGATACGCAGTATTTT
NA	NA	TRBV29-1	TRBJ1-1	CSVERQGNTEAFF	TGCAGCGTTGAACGGCAGGGTAACACTGAAGCTTTCTTT
NA	NA	TRBV3-1/TRBV3-2	TRBJ1-1	CASSQDVIAGRSEAFF	TGTGCCAGCAGCCAAGATGTAATCGCGGGCCGGAGTGAAGCTTTCTTT